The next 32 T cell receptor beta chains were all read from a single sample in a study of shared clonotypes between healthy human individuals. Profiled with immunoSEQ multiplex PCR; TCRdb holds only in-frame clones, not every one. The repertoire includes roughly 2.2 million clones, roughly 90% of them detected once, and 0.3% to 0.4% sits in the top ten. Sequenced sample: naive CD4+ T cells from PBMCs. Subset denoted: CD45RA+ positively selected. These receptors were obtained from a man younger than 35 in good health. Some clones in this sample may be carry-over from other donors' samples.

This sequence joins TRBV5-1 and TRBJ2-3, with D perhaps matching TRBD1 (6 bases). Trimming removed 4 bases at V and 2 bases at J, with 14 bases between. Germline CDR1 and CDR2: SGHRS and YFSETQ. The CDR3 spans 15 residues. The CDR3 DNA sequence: TGCGCCAGCAGCCCTATCAGACAGGACACAGATACGCAGTATTTT. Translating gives CASSPIRQDTDTQYF.

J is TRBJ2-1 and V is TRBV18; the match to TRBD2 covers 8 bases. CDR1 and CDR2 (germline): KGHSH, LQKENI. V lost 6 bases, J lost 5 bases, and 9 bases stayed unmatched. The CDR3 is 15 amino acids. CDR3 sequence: CASSIHTGGNNEQFF. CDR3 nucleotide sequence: TGTGCCAGCTCCATCCACACGGGAGGGAACAATGAGCAGTTCTTC.

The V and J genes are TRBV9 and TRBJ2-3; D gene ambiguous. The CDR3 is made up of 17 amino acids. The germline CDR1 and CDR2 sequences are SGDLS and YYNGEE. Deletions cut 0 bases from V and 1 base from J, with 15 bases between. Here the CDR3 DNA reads TGTGCCAGCAGCGTAGGGACCCCTTCTCCTCGCACAGATACGCAGTATTTT. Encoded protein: CASSVGTPSPRTDTQYF.

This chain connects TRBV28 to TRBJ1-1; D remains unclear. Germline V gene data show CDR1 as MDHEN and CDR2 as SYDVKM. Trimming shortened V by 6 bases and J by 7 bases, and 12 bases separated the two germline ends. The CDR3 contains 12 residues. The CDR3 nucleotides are TGTGCCAGCAGCACCCGCTTACTTGAAGCTTTCTTT. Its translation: CASSTRLLEAFF.

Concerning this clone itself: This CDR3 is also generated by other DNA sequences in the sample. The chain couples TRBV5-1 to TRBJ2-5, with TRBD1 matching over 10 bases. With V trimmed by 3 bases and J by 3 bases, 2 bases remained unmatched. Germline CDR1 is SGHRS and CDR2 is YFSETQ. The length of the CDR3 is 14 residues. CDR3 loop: CASSSGTGEETQYF. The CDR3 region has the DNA TGCGCCAGCAGCTCTGGGACAGGGGAAGAGACCCAGTACTTC.

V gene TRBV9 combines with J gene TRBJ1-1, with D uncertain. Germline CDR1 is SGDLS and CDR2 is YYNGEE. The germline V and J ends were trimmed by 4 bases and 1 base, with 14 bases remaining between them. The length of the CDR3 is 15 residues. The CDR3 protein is CASSRRWGENTEAFF. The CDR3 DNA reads TGTGCCAGCAGCCGTAGGTGGGGTGAGAACACTGAAGCTTTCTTT.

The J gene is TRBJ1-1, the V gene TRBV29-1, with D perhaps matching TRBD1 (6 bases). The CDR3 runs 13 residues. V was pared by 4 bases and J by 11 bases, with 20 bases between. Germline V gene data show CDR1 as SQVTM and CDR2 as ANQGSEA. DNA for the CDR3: TGCAGCGTTGGCCCCCAACATACAGGGAAGGCTTTCTTT. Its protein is CSVGPQHTGKAFF.

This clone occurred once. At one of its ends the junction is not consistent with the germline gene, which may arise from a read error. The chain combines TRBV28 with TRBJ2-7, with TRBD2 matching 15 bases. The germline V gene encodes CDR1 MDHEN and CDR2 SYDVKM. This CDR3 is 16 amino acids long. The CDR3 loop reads CASTLTGTSGRYEQYF. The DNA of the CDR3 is TGTGCCAGCACTTTAACCGGGACTAGCGGGAGGTACGAGCAGTACTTC. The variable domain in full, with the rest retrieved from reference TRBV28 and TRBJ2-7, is DVKVTQSSRYLVKRTGEKVFLECVQDMDHENMFWYRQDPGLGLRLIYFSYDVKMKEKGDIPEGYSVSREKKERFSLILESASTNQTSMYLCASTLTGTSGRYEQYFGPGTRLTVT.

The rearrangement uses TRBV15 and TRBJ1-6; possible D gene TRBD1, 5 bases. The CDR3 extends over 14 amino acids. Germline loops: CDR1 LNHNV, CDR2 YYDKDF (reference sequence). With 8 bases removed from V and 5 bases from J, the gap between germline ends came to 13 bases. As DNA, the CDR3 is TGTGCCACCGCGGGGGGACTTCATAATTCACCCCTCCACTTT. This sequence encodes CATAGGLHNSPLHF. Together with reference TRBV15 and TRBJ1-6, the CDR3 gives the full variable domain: DAMVIQNPRYQVTQFGKPVTLSCSQTLNHNVMYWYQQKSSQAPKLLFHYYDKDFNNEADTPDNFQSRRPNTSFCFLDIRSPGLGDTAMYLCATAGGLHNSPLHFGNGTRLTVT.

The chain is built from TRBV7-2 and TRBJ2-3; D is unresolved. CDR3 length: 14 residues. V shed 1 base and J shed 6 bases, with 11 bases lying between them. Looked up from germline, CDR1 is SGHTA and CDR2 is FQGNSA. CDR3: CASSLVAAQDTQYF. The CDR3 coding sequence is TGTGCCAGCAGCTTAGTGGCAGCGCAGGATACGCAGTATTTT. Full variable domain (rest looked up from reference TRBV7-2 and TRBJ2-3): GAGVSQSPSNKVTEKGKDVELRCDPISGHTALYWYRQSLGQGLEFLIYFQGNSAPDKSGLPSDRFSAERTGGSVSTLTIQRTQQEDSAVYLCASSLVAAQDTQYFGPGTRLTVL.

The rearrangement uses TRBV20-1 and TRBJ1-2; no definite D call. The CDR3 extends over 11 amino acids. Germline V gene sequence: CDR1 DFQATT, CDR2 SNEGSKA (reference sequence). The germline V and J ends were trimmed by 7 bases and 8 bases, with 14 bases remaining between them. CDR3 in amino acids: CSGPRTGGYTF. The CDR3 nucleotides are TGCAGTGGCCCTAGGACTGGGGGCTACACCTTC.

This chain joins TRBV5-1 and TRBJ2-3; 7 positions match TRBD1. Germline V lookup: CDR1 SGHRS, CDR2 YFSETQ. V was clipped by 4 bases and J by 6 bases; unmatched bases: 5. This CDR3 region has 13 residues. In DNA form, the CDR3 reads TGCGCCAGCAGCACCGACAGGGCGGATACGCAGTATTTT. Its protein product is CASSTDRADTQYF.

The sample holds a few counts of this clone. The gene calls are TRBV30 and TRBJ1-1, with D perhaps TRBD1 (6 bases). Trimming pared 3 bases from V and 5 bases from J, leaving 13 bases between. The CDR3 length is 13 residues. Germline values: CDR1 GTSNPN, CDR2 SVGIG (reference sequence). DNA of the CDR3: TGTGCCTGGAGGAAGGGGGGCGGGACTGAAGCTTTCTTT. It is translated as CAWRKGGGTEAFF.

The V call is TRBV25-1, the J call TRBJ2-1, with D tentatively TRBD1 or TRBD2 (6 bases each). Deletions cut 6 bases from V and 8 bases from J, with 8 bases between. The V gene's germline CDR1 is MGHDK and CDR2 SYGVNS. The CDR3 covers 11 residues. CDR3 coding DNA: TGTGCCAGCAGCGGGGGCGATGAGCAGTTCTTC. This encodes CASSGGDEQFF. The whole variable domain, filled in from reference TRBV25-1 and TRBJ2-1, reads EADIYQTPRYLVIGTGKKITLECSQTMGHDKMYWYQQDPGMELHLIHYSYGVNSTEKGDLSSESTVSRIRTEHFPLTLESARPSHTSQYLCASSGGDEQFFGPGTRLTVL.

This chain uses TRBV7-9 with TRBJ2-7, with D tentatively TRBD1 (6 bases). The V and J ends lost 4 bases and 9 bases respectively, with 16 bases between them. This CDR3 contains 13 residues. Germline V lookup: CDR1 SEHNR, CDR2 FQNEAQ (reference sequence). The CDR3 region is CASSSEPGQWQYF. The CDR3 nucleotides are TGTGCCAGCAGCTCCGAACCCGGACAGTGGCAGTACTTC.

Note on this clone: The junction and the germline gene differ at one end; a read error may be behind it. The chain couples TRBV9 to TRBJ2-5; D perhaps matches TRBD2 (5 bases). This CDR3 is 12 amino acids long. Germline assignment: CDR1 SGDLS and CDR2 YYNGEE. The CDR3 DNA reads TGTGCCTGCAGCGGAGATCGAGAGACCCAGTACTTC. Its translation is CACSGDRETQYF.

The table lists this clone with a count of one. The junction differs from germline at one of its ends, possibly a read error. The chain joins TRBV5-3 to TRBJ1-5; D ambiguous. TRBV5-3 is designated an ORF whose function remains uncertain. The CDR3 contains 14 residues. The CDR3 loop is CASSLKGRSEPQHF. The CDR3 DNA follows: TGTGCCAGCAGCTTGAAAGGCAGGTCGGAGCCCCAGCATTTT.

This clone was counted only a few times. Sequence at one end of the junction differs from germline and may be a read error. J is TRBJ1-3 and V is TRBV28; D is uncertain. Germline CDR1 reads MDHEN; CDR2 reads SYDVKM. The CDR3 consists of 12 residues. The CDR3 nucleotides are TGTGCCAGCAGCTACCTTGGAAACGCCATATATTTT. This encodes CASSYLGNAIYF.

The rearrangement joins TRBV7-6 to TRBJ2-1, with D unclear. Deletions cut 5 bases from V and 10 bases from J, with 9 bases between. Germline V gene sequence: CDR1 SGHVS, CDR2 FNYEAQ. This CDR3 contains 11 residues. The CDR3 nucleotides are TGTGCCAGCAGCCAATTAGGGGAGCAGTTCTTC. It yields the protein CASSQLGEQFF.

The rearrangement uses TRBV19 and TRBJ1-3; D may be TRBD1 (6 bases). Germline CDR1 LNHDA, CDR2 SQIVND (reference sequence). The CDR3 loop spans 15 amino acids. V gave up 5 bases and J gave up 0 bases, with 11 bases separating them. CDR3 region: CASSRQAYSGNTIYF. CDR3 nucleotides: TGTGCCAGTAGTCGACAGGCCTACTCTGGAAACACCATATATTTT.

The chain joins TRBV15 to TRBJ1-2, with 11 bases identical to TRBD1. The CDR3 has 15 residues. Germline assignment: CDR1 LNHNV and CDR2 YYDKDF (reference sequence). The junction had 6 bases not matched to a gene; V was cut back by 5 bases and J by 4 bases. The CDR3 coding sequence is TGTGCCACCAGCTCCCGGACAGGGGGCGTCTATGGCTACACCTTC. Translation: CATSSRTGGVYGYTF. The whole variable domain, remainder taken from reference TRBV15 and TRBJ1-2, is DAMVIQNPRYQVTQFGKPVTLSCSQTLNHNVMYWYQQKSSQAPKLLFHYYDKDFNNEADTPDNFQSRRPNTSFCFLDIRSPGLGDTAMYLCATSSRTGGVYGYTFGSGTRLTVV.

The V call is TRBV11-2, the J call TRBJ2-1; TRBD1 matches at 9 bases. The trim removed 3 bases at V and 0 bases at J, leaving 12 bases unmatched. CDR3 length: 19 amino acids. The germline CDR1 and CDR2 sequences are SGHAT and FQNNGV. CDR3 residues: CASSLLETGGIVSYNEQFF. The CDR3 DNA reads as TGTGCCAGCAGCTTGTTGGAGACAGGGGGAATAGTCTCCTACAATGAGCAGTTCTTC.

CDR3 in DNA: TGTGCCTGGAGAAATGGGCAGGGAGTCTACGAGCAGTACTTC. Translating gives CAWRNGQGVYEQYF. The chain carries TRBV30 and TRBJ2-7; D assignment may be TRBD1 or TRBD2 (5 bases each). V was cut by 3 bases and J by 3 bases, with 15 bases left in between. CDR3 length: 14 amino acids. The germline CDR1 and CDR2 sequences are GTSNPN and SVGIG (reference sequence).

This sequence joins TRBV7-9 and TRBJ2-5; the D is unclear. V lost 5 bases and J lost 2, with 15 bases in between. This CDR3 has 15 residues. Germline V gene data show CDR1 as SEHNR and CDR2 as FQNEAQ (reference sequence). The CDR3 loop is CASSNRRSPQETQYF. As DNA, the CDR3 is TGTGCCAGCAGCAACCGACGGAGTCCACAAGAGACCCAGTACTTC.

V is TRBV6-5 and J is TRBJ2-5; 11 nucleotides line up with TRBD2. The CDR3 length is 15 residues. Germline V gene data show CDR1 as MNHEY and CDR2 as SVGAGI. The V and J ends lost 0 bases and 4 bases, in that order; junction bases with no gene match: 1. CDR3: CASSYSGLAGETQYF. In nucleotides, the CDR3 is TGTGCCAGCAGTTACTCCGGACTAGCGGGAGAGACCCAGTACTTC.

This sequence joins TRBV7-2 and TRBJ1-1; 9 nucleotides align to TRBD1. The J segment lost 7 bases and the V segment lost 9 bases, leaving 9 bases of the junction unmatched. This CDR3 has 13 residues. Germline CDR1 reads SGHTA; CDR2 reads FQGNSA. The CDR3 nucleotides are TGTGCCAGTGCCGGGACAGGGCTCCGTGAAGCTTTCTTT. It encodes CASAGTGLREAFF.

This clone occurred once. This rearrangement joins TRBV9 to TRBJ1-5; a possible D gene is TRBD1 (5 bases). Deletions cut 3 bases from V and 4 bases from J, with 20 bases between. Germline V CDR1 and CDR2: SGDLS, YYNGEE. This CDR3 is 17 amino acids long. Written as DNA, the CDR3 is TGTGCCAGCAGCGCCCAGGGTTTGACAGCGATAAATCAGCCCCAGCATTTT. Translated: CASSAQGLTAINQPQHF.

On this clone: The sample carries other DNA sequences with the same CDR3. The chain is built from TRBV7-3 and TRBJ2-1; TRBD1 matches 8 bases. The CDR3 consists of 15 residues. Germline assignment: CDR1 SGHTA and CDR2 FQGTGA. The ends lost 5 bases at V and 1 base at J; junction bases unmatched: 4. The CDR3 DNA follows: TGTGCCAGCAGCCCCCGACAGGGGTCCTACAATGAGCAGTTCTTC. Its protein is CASSPRQGSYNEQFF.

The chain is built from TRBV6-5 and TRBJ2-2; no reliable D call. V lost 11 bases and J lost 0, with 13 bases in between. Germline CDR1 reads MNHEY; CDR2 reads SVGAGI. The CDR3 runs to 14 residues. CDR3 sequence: CASSRVANTGELFF. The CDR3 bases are TGTGCCTCCTCGAGAGTGGCGAACACCGGGGAGCTGTTTTTT.

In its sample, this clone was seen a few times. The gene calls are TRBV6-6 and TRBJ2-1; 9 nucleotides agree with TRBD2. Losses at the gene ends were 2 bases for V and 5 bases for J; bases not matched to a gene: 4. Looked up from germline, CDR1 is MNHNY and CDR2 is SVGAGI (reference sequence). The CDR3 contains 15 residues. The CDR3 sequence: CASSYGLAGNNEQFF. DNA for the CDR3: TGTGCCAGCAGTTACGGGCTAGCGGGAAACAATGAGCAGTTCTTC.

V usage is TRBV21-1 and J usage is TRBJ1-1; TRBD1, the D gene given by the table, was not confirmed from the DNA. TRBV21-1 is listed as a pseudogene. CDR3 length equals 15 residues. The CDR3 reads CASSNGSGLNTEAFF. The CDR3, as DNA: TGTGCCAGCAGCAATGGGTCAGGGTTGAACACTGAAGCTTTCTTT.

The CDR3 DNA sequence: TGTGCCAGCAGTTCCCGCCCTGACAGGGTCGAGACCCAGTACTTC. Its protein product is CASSSRPDRVETQYF. V and J are TRBV27 and TRBJ2-5; 7 bases are a match to TRBD1. The CDR3 length is 15 residues. Germline trimming cut 4 bases from V and 5 bases from J; bases unmatched to any gene: 10. Germline CDR1 is MNHEY and CDR2 is SMNVEV (reference sequence).